The clone carrying this T cell receptor (beta chain) was seen at least ten times. Its antigen is as yet unknown. This entry comes from a study of CD8+CD57+ T cells in acquired aplastic anemia. Study overall: Sorted CD4+ and CD8+ cells yielded DNA averaging around 3.2 ug. On average, healthy donors gave 10 million to 14 million reads for CD4+ cells. General study results and limits: Shared by patients and controls, 25 to 30 CD8+ CDR3s were abundant in patients.

This CDR3 spans 12 amino acids. V was clipped by 3 bases and J by 2 bases, with 6 bases between them. Looked up from germline, CDR1 is GTSNPN and CDR2 is SVGIG (reference sequence). Genomic DNA served as template for TCR beta VDJ and CDR3 profiling. TCRdb reanalysed the reads using MiXCR and keeps one entry per CDR3 protein. The sample lists some 410,000 distinct CDR3 sequences; just under 70% were seen once. Sequences were obtained from sorted CD4+, CD8+, or CD8+CD57+ T cells (not recorded which) from PBMCs. The sequence was collected from a human donor in good health, serving as a control. The chain employs TRBV30 and TRBJ2-3, with D possibly TRBD1 on 5 matching bases. The CDR3 reads CAWRGDTDTQYF. DNA of the CDR3: TGTGCCTGGAGAGGGGACACAGATACGCAGTATTTT. Full variable domain (rest looked up from reference TRBV30 and TRBJ2-3): SQTIHQWPATLVQPVGSPLSLECTVEGTSNPNLYWYRQAAGRGLQLLFYSVGIGQISSEVPQNLSASRPQDRQFILSSKKLLLSDSGFYLCAWRGDTDTQYFGPGTRLTVL.